Listed below are T cell receptor beta chains from one sample, sequenced in a study of blood T cells in healthy people across ages. Each CDR3 protein is one row after TCRdb ran MiXCR on the 5' RACE reads. The sample gives just over 800,000 distinct CDR3 sequences, approximately 65% of which show up once; approximately 30% is in the top ten. Sequencing used blood. The receptors stem from a man under 40 in good health. Both conserved end residues are trimmed from each CDR3. Fields, in order: V gene, CDR3 protein.

V: TRBV20-1; CDR3: SAREQVQETQY
V: TRBV28; CDR3: ASSFRGVYEKLF
V: TRBV3-1; CDR3: ASSQTSDGFEQY
V: TRBV10-3; CDR3: AISESRGESNSPLH
V: TRBV4-3; CDR3: ASSPSSGGLKETQY
V: TRBV5-1; CDR3: ASRLSGGNGWTGELF
V: TRBV7-9; CDR3: ANSYSYEQY
V: TRBV28; CDR3: ASRWLGSYNEQF
V: TRBV3-1; CDR3: ASSRASGNNEQF
V: TRBV20-1; CDR3: SAPQGNTGELF
V: TRBV4-2; CDR3: ASSQRSGEGTDTQY
V: TRBV10-3; CDR3: AISEGRTEYNEQF
V: TRBV6-2/TRBV6-3; CDR3: ASSLNAGGNEQF
V: TRBV27; CDR3: ASGWEAYEQY
V: TRBV29-1; CDR3: SVATGGRAYEQY
V: TRBV4-2; CDR3: ASSQDDSLETQY
V: TRBV20-1; CDR3: SARETQGFGNIQY
V: TRBV6-5; CDR3: ASRGGASGANVLT
V: TRBV27; CDR3: ASSFGGQDT
V: TRBV6-2/TRBV6-3; CDR3: ASSYPQDRERTQY
V: TRBV7-9; CDR3: ASSHRDTDYGYT
V: TRBV3-1; CDR3: ASSQGRAQY
V: TRBV6-2/TRBV6-3; CDR3: ARNLRGEVNEQY
V: TRBV7-9; CDR3: ASSNTGGTSYEQY
V: TRBV7-2; CDR3: ASSLMRGTYNEQF
V: TRBV27; CDR3: ASSWVAAGNEQY
V: TRBV20-1; CDR3: SARDQTDTQY